The rows below give T cell receptor beta chains drawn from one sample of a study of blood T cell repertoires in COVID-19. Measured with immunoSEQ multiplex PCR; TCRdb has only the in-frame clones, and not every one. The table lists approximately 46,000 clones, 88% of them singletons. What was sequenced was peripheral blood. These receptors all come from a human donor in a cohort sampled during active COVID-19. CDR3s include the opening cysteine and the closing phenylalanine or tryptophan. The D gene is left open where the match is weak. Clone size appears in some rows only: once, few, many, or a class for an expanded clone.

CDR3nt,CDR3aa,j_gene,abundance,len,d_gene,v_gene
TGCGCCAGCAGCTCAGGGGGCCGAGAGACCCAGTACTTC,CASSSGGRETQYF,TRBJ2-5,NA,13,TRBD1,TRBV5-1
TGTGCCAGCAGCCCAAGGACAGGTTCCACCGGGGAGCTGTTTTTT,CASSPRTGSTGELFF,TRBJ2-2,NA,15,TRBD1,TRBV5-4
TGTGCCAGCAGGAGCGGGGGCTACGAGCAGTACTTC,CASRSGGYEQYF,TRBJ2-7,NA,12,TRBD2,TRBV12-3/TRBV12-4
TGTGCCAGCAGTGAAATAATCGGGCAGGGGAACACTGAAGCTTTCTTT,CASSEIIGQGNTEAFF,TRBJ1-1,NA,16,NA,TRBV6-1
TGTGCCAGCAGTGGGACTAGCGGGCCCCAAGAGACCCAGTACTTC,CASSGTSGPQETQYF,TRBJ2-5,NA,15,TRBD2,TRBV2
TGTGCCAGCAGCTTCGAGGGGGCCAACTACAATGAGCAGTTCTTC,CASSFEGANYNEQFF,TRBJ2-1,NA,15,TRBD1,TRBV7-6
TGTGCCACCAGCAGCCAAGGGGGCACAGATACGCAGTATTTT,CATSSQGGTDTQYF,TRBJ2-3,few,14,NA,TRBV15
TGCGCCAGCAGCCAAGATTCAGGGGGAACTAATGAAAAACTGTTTTTT,CASSQDSGGTNEKLFF,TRBJ1-4,NA,16,TRBD1,TRBV4-3
TGTGCCAGCAGTTTTATGGGGGGTAATGAAAAACTGTTTTTT,CASSFMGGNEKLFF,TRBJ1-4,few,14,NA,TRBV28
TGTGCCAGCAGCTTTTCAGGGGCCGGGGAGACCCAGTACTTC,CASSFSGAGETQYF,TRBJ2-5,NA,14,NA,TRBV13
TGTGCCAGCAGCTTAGCGTACCAGCAAGAGACCCAGTACTTC,CASSLAYQQETQYF,TRBJ2-5,NA,14,NA,TRBV7-2
TGCGCCAGCAGCCAAGATAGGAGGACAGGGAGGGACGAAAAACTGTTTTTT,CASSQDRRTGRDEKLFF,TRBJ1-4,NA,17,TRBD1,TRBV4-1
TGTGCCAGCTCACCCCCGGGACAGGTAGGCTACGAGCAGTACTTC,CASSPPGQVGYEQYF,TRBJ2-7,NA,15,TRBD1,TRBV18
TGTGCCAGCAGCTTCAGGCAGCCGGGGTCGCAGTATTTT,CASSFRQPGSQYF,TRBJ2-3,NA,13,NA,TRBV7-2
TGTGCCAGTAGTACTCAGCGGGGGGTAGGCGAGCAGTACTTC,CASSTQRGVGEQYF,TRBJ2-7,NA,14,TRBD2,TRBV19
TGCGCCAGCAGCTCACAGGGGAGCTCCTATAATTCACCCCTCCACTTT,CASSSQGSSYNSPLHF,TRBJ1-6,NA,16,TRBD1,TRBV5-1
TGTGCCAGCACTCGGACAGGGCGCACCGGGGAGCTGTTTTTT,CASTRTGRTGELFF,TRBJ2-2,NA,14,TRBD1,TRBV25-1
TGTGCCAGCGGGGGCGGGGCGGGGGTGCGCCAGCCCCAGCATTTT,CASGGGAGVRQPQHF,TRBJ1-5,once,15,NA,TRBV6-5
TGCGCCAGCAGCCCTCTCCCCGGGACAGACAATGAGCAGTTCTTC,CASSPLPGTDNEQFF,TRBJ2-1,NA,15,TRBD1,TRBV5-1
TGTGCCAGCAGCTTTTGGGCGAGCCCCAAACCCGACTCTGGAAACACCATATATTTT,CASSFWASPKPDSGNTIYF,TRBJ1-3,many,19,NA,TRBV9
TGCGCCAGCAGCTTGGTCCAGGGTAGCGGCTACGAGCAGTACTTC,CASSLVQGSGYEQYF,TRBJ2-7,NA,15,NA,TRBV5-1
TGTGCCAGTTCGCACAGGGGAACCGGGGAGCTGTTTTTT,CASSHRGTGELFF,TRBJ2-2,NA,13,TRBD1,TRBV27
TGTGCCAGCAGCCCGGGGCGGGGCAGGGAAGTGGGGGAGCAGTACTTC,CASSPGRGREVGEQYF,TRBJ2-7,NA,16,NA,TRBV5-5
TGTGCCAGCAGTCGCAGACAGGGAGACACAGATACGCAGTATTTT,CASSRRQGDTDTQYF,TRBJ2-3,NA,15,TRBD1,TRBV25-1
TGCGCCAGCAGCTTGGGATTTGGGACTAGTGGGGGGAATGAGCAGTTCTTC,CASSLGFGTSGGNEQFF,TRBJ2-1,NA,17,TRBD2,TRBV5-1
TGTGCCTGGAGTGCAGGGGTTGGCACTGAAGCTTTCTTT,CAWSAGVGTEAFF,TRBJ1-1,NA,13,NA,TRBV30
TGTGCCAGCAGCGTAAATAGACTGACTACTGAAGCTTTCTTT,CASSVNRLTTEAFF,TRBJ1-1,NA,14,NA,TRBV7-2
TGTGCCTTCCAAACCCCGGGGGGCCGCCCATCCTTTAACTATGGCTACACCTTC,CAFQTPGGRPSFNYGYTF,TRBJ1-2,NA,18,NA,TRBV10-3
TGTGCCAGCAGGGCAGGGGGCGCCTCGGATACGCAGTATTTT,CASRAGGASDTQYF,TRBJ2-3,NA,14,TRBD1,TRBV7-3
TGCAGCGTTGAAGAACAGCAAAACACTGAAGCTTTCTTT,CSVEEQQNTEAFF,TRBJ1-1,NA,13,NA,TRBV29-1
TGCGCCAGCAGCAGAGGACAGCCGGCTGGAAACACCATATATTTT,CASSRGQPAGNTIYF,TRBJ1-3,NA,15,NA,TRBV5-1
TGTGCCAGCAGCGTAGTACTAGCGGGAGGCCTAAGTGAGCAGTTCTTC,CASSVVLAGGLSEQFF,TRBJ2-1,once,16,TRBD2,TRBV9